The 32 T cell receptor beta chains below come from one sample, sequenced in a study of T-cell reconstitution after alpha-beta-depleted transplantation in children. Unique molecular identifiers were incorporated when the TCRbeta library was constructed. TCRdb reprocessed the PCR reads with MiXCR, giving one entry per CDR3 protein. The sample holds 200,000 to 250,000 distinct CDR3 sequences, about 25% seen once. The sequenced sample was PBMCs, obtained before TCRalphabeta/CD19-depleted stem cell transplant. The receptors come from a girl aged 2 to 10 with Fanconi anemia, due to receive a stem cell transplant.

This clonotype appeared once. The chain uses TRBV29-1 and TRBJ2-7; the match to TRBD1 covers 10 bases. The junction had 3 bases not matched to a gene; V was cut back by 6 bases and J by 4 bases. The germline V gene encodes CDR1 SQVTM and CDR2 ANQGSEA. This CDR3 spans 12 amino acids. The CDR3 DNA is TGCAGCGTAGGGGACAGGGGATACGAGCAGTACTTC. Amino acid sequence: CSVGDRGYEQYF.

This clonotype was seen more than once but under ten times. The chain uses TRBV7-2 and TRBJ2-1; D possibly matches TRBD1 or TRBD2 (7 bases each). This CDR3 spans 17 amino acids. Germline values: CDR1 SGHTA, CDR2 FQGNSA. V was trimmed by 5 bases and J by 6 bases, leaving 23 bases between them. The CDR3, as DNA: TGTGCCAGCAGCCGCAGGGGGGGCGGGCTCTACGGCAATGAGCAGTTCTTC. Translation: CASSRRGGGLYGNEQFF.

The V call is TRBV9, the J call TRBJ2-5; 10 nucleotides align to TRBD1. CDR1 is SGDLS and CDR2 is YYNGEE in the germline V gene. V lost 0 bases to trimming and J lost 1 base; unmatched junction nucleotides: 6. The CDR3 totals 17 residues. This CDR3 is CASSVGPGTGVQETQYF. CDR3 nucleotide sequence: TGTGCCAGCAGCGTAGGGCCTGGGACAGGGGTCCAAGAGACCCAGTACTTC. Full variable domain (remainder filled in from reference TRBV9 and TRBJ2-5): DSGVTQTPKHLITATGQRVTLRCSPRSGDLSVYWYQQSLDQGLQFLIQYYNGEERAKGNILERFSAQQFPDLHSELNLSSLELGDSALYFCASSVGPGTGVQETQYFGPGTRLLVL.

The rearrangement links TRBV5-1 to TRBJ2-7, with 7 bases matching TRBD2. The V segment lost 3 bases and the J segment 3 bases; nucleotides outside the gene matches: 15. This CDR3 has 17 residues. Germline V gene lookup returns CDR1 SGHRS and CDR2 YFSETQ. This chain's CDR3 is CASSSRYRDYQFYEQYF. The CDR3 bases are TGCGCCAGCAGCTCGAGGTACCGGGACTACCAATTCTACGAGCAGTACTTC.

This clonotype showed up many times. The chain joins TRBV7-2 to TRBJ2-1, with 8 bases lining up with TRBD2. Germline CDR1 SGHTA, CDR2 FQGNSA. J gave up 7 bases and V 4 bases, and 3 bases lay outside the gene matches. CDR3 size: 13 residues. The CDR3 nucleotides are TGTGCCAGCAGCTGGACTAGCCAAAATGAGCAGTTCTTC. Translated: CASSWTSQNEQFF.

V gene TRBV7-3 combines with J gene TRBJ2-1, with TRBD1 identical over 9 bases. Looked up from germline, CDR1 is SGHTA and CDR2 is FQGTGA. V dropped 4 bases and J dropped 3; count of bases not matched to a gene: 4. CDR3 length equals 15 residues. The CDR3 DNA sequence: TGTGCCAGCAGCTCTACAGGGGGCCTCTACAATGAGCAGTTCTTC. Translating gives CASSSTGGLYNEQFF.

This clonotype was seen at least ten times. The J gene is TRBJ2-7, the V gene TRBV20-1, with D tentatively TRBD1 (5 bases). The CDR3 covers 12 residues. V gave up 3 bases and J gave up 3 bases, with 9 bases separating them. Germline CDR1 and CDR2: DFQATT and SNEGSKA (reference sequence). The CDR3 nucleotides read TGCAGTGCTAGCACAGGCCACTACGAGCAGTACTTC. Protein: CSASTGHYEQYF.

The V and J genes are TRBV20-1 and TRBJ2-1; no clear D gene. The length of the CDR3 is 11 residues. The germline V and J ends were trimmed by 4 bases and 6 bases, with 7 bases remaining between them. Germline V lookup: CDR1 DFQATT, CDR2 SNEGSKA (reference sequence). The CDR3 sequence is CSATSSNEQFF. Written as DNA, the CDR3 is TGCAGTGCTACCAGCAGCAATGAGCAGTTCTTC.

This clonotype was counted many times. This rearrangement joins TRBV5-1 to TRBJ2-2; TRBD1 matches at 10 bases. Germline V gives CDR1 SGHRS, CDR2 YFSETQ. The CDR3 sequence is 16 residues long. The V segment lost 5 bases and the J segment 5 bases; nucleotides outside the gene matches: 9. CDR3 sequence reads: CASRVSRTGGTGELFF. CDR3 nucleotides: TGCGCCAGCAGGGTTTCACGGACAGGGGGGACCGGGGAGCTGTTTTTT.

The rearrangement links TRBV5-1 to TRBJ2-5; 9 bases line up with TRBD1. The length of the CDR3 is 14 residues. CDR1 is SGHRS, CDR2 YFSETQ, per germline. V was pared by 1 base and J by 4 bases, with 2 bases of the junction left unmatched. Here the CDR3 reads CASSLSTGGETQYF. CDR3 coding DNA: TGCGCCAGCAGCTTGTCGACAGGGGGAGAGACCCAGTACTTC.

This clonotype was counted at least ten times. The rearrangement links TRBV15 to TRBJ1-5; unclear D gene. Per germline, CDR1 LNHNV and CDR2 YYDKDF (reference sequence). There are 14 residues in the CDR3. V lost 0 bases, J lost 7 bases, and 10 bases lay in between. The CDR3 sequence: CATSRDGEIQPQHF. In DNA form, the CDR3 reads TGTGCCACCAGCAGAGACGGGGAGATACAGCCCCAGCATTTT. Full variable domain (rest looked up from reference TRBV15 and TRBJ1-5): DAMVIQNPRYQVTQFGKPVTLSCSQTLNHNVMYWYQQKSSQAPKLLFHYYDKDFNNEADTPDNFQSRRPNTSFCFLDIRSPGLGDTAMYLCATSRDGEIQPQHFGDGTRLSIL.

This clonotype has ten or more counts. The chain combines TRBV20-1 with TRBJ2-5, with D maybe TRBD2 (5 bases). V was trimmed by 6 bases and J by 2 bases, leaving 10 bases between them. The CDR3 runs to 12 residues. Germline V gene sequence: CDR1 DFQATT, CDR2 SNEGSKA (reference sequence). The CDR3 DNA is TGCAGTGCCCCCAGGAGGCAAGAGACCCAGTACTTC. This sequence encodes CSAPRRQETQYF.

There are many counts of this clonotype. V and J are TRBV4-2 and TRBJ2-3; D unresolved. Germline CDR1 and CDR2: LGHNA and YNFKEQ. V was shortened by 5 bases and J by 4 bases, with 7 bases between the two germline ends. The CDR3 length is 12 residues. The CDR3 coding sequence is TGTGCCAGCAGCGAAGGTCCAGATACGCAGTATTTT. Amino acids: CASSEGPDTQYF.

This clonotype has at least ten counts. The genes are TRBV7-2 and TRBJ2-7; TRBD1 matches at 7 bases. After removal of 2 bases from V and 0 bases from J, the junction contained 4 bases not matched to a gene. Germline CDR1 is SGHTA and CDR2 is FQGNSA. The CDR3 is made up of 15 amino acids. DNA of the CDR3: TGTGCCAGCAGCTTAAGAACAGGGGCCTCCTACGAGCAGTACTTC. It is translated as CASSLRTGASYEQYF.

This clonotype was observed many times. This CDR3 is CASTHDPREEQYF. Written as DNA, the CDR3 is TGTGCCAGCACCCACGACCCCAGGGAGGAGCAGTACTTC. This chain connects TRBV12-3 or TRBV12-4 to TRBJ2-7; D is tentatively TRBD1 or TRBD2 (5 bases each). V lost 7 bases and J 7 bases, leaving 17 bases between the germline ends. CDR3 length: 13 amino acids.

This clonotype was observed at least ten times. The chain carries TRBV20-1 and TRBJ2-5, with 13 nucleotides matching TRBD2. Losses at the gene ends were 4 bases for V and 3 bases for J; bases not matched to a gene: 17. This CDR3 comprises 19 residues. CDR1 is DFQATT and CDR2 is SNEGSKA in the germline V gene (reference sequence). The CDR3 sequence: CSANGLDQLAGGPKETQYF. DNA of the CDR3: TGCAGTGCTAACGGGCTTGACCAACTAGCGGGAGGGCCTAAAGAGACCCAGTACTTC.

This clonotype was seen many times. The CDR3 bases are TGTGCCAGCAGCTTGGTCCGACAGACCTACAATGAGCAGTTCTTC. The encoded protein is CASSLVRQTYNEQFF. This chain links TRBV5-8 with TRBJ2-1; maybe TRBD1 (5 bases). Per the germline V gene, CDR1 is SGHTS and CDR2 is YDEGEE. The CDR3 extends over 15 amino acids. Trimming stripped 0 bases from V and 2 bases from J, with 9 bases between.

This clonotype was seen many times. The DNA of the CDR3 is TGTGCCAGCAGTTCAGGTGGGCCCTACGAGCAGTACTTC. Its translation is CASSSGGPYEQYF. This rearrangement joins TRBV27 to TRBJ2-7, with D uncertain. V gave up 4 bases and J gave up 2 bases, with 9 bases separating them. The CDR3 is 13 residues long. Per the germline V gene, CDR1 is MNHEY and CDR2 is SMNVEV (reference sequence).

This clonotype has more than one count but fewer than ten. The V and J genes are TRBV28 and TRBJ2-3, with D maybe TRBD1 (5 bases). Germline CDR1 reads MDHEN; CDR2 reads SYDVKM. Between the trimmed V and J ends, which lost 3 bases and 8 bases, there was a span of 15 bases. The CDR3 runs to 14 residues. CDR3 in amino acids: CASSFRPRAATQYF. CDR3 nucleotide sequence: TGTGCCAGCAGTTTCCGGCCCAGGGCGGCTACGCAGTATTTT.

This clonotype was picked up a small number of times. The genes are TRBV29-1 and TRBJ1-2; 7 bases match TRBD1. V shed 6 bases and J 6 bases; nucleotides not matched to a gene: 7. Germline CDR1 and CDR2: SQVTM and ANQGSEA. The CDR3 runs 12 residues. The CDR3 sequence is CSVTTGSDGYTF. The CDR3 nucleotides read TGCAGCGTGACGACAGGGAGTGATGGCTACACCTTC.

The CDR3 is CASSPNLGSTDTQYF. The CDR3 DNA reads TGTGCCAGCAGCCCCAACCTAGGAAGCACAGATACGCAGTATTTT. V is TRBV7-6 and J is TRBJ2-3; D not certain. Germline CDR1 and CDR2: SGHVS and FNYEAQ. CDR3 length: 15 amino acids. The V end was cut by 5 bases, the J end by 0 bases, with 12 bases between.

CDR3 sequence: CASSQDPGLAGDEQFF. CDR3 DNA: TGTGCCAGCAGCCAAGATCCGGGACTAGCGGGAGATGAGCAGTTCTTC. This chain uses TRBV4-2 with TRBJ2-1, with TRBD2 matching over 14 bases. The CDR3 has 16 residues. Losses at the gene ends were 0 bases for V and 8 bases for J; bases not matched to a gene: 3. Germline V gene data show CDR1 as LGHNA and CDR2 as YNFKEQ.

Many counts were recorded for this clonotype. The genes are TRBV15 and TRBJ2-5, with D maybe TRBD1 (6 bases). V was shortened by 0 bases and J by 6 bases, with 11 bases between the two germline ends. This CDR3 contains 14 residues. The V gene's germline CDR1 is LNHNV and CDR2 YYDKDF (reference sequence). CDR3 protein: CATSRDPGHQTQYF. The CDR3 coding sequence is TGTGCCACCAGCAGAGATCCGGGACACCAGACCCAGTACTTC.

This clonotype was picked up many times. This rearrangement joins TRBV20-1 to TRBJ2-1; D uncertain. Germline CDR1 reads DFQATT; CDR2 reads SNEGSKA (reference sequence). This CDR3 has 14 amino acids. Trimming shortened V by 1 base and J by 2 bases, and 9 bases separated the two germline ends. The CDR3 is CSARADGPYNEQFF. CDR3 nucleotide sequence: TGCAGTGCTAGAGCGGATGGGCCCTACAATGAGCAGTTCTTC.

This clonotype was seen repeatedly, ten times or more. This chain links TRBV20-1 with TRBJ2-3; the match to TRBD2 covers 11 bases. From germline, CDR1 is DFQATT and CDR2 SNEGSKA (reference sequence). The CDR3 runs to 18 residues. J was trimmed by 2 bases and V by 5 bases; bases with no gene match: 15. The chain's CDR3 is CSADRDRVTSGATDTQYF. The CDR3 DNA reads as TGCAGTGCTGACCGGGACAGAGTGACTAGCGGGGCCACAGATACGCAGTATTTT.

This clonotype has just a few counts. The CDR3, as DNA: TGCAGGCCGGGACCTAACAATGAGCAGTTCTTC. Encoded protein: CRPGPNNEQFF. The chain links TRBV20-1 to TRBJ2-1, with D possibly being TRBD1 or TRBD2 (5 bases each). This CDR3 contains 11 residues. Germline V gene data show CDR1 as DFQATT and CDR2 as SNEGSKA (reference sequence).

This clonotype has just a few counts. V is TRBV7-2 and J is TRBJ2-3, with D possibly being TRBD1 (6 bases). This CDR3 has 14 residues. V shed 2 bases and J shed 6 bases, with 12 bases lying between them. Germline CDR1 SGHTA, CDR2 FQGNSA. CDR3 amino acids: CASSLNGGGDTQYF. The CDR3 nucleotides read TGTGCCAGCAGCTTAAATGGGGGCGGCGATACGCAGTATTTT.

This clonotype occurred a few times. The chain uses TRBV7-2 and TRBJ2-3; 8 bases match TRBD2. This CDR3 has 16 residues. The ends lost 5 bases at V and 3 bases at J; junction bases unmatched: 10. Germline assignment: CDR1 SGHTA and CDR2 FQGNSA. The CDR3 sequence is CASSHVAGGATDTQYF. CDR3 sequence (DNA): TGTGCCAGCAGCCATGTGGCGGGGGGTGCTACAGATACGCAGTATTTT.

This clonotype showed up many times. The chain recombines TRBV29-1 with TRBJ2-7; D is ambiguous. V was cut by 4 bases and J by 0 bases, with 13 bases left in between. This CDR3 contains 14 residues. CDR1 and CDR2 from the germline V gene are SQVTM and ANQGSEA. For the CDR3, the DNA is TGCAGCGTTGCGGGCAACACCGTCTCCTACGAGCAGTACTTC. As protein: CSVAGNTVSYEQYF.

The V and J genes are TRBV7-3 and TRBJ2-1, with a weak D call TRBD2 (6 bases). Trimming took 4 bases from V and 6 from J, leaving 16 bases between them. CDR3 length: 15 residues. CDR1 and CDR2 from the germline V gene are SGHTA and FQGTGA. DNA for the CDR3: TGTGCCAGCAGCTCCCCGGGGGTGTATATCAATGAGCAGTTCTTC. Amino acids: CASSSPGVYINEQFF.

This clonotype has ten or more counts. V and J are TRBV3-1 and TRBJ2-1; perhaps TRBD1 as D (6 bases). The CDR3 extends over 18 amino acids. CDR1 is LGHDT, CDR2 YNNKEL, per germline (reference sequence). Trimming pared 2 bases from V and 0 bases from J, leaving 17 bases between. CDR3 nucleotide sequence: TGTGCCAGCAGCCAAATGCAGGCAGGGGTGAGCTCCTACAATGAGCAGTTCTTC. It translates to CASSQMQAGVSSYNEQFF.

The chain has TRBV10-2 and TRBJ2-4; D possibly corresponds to TRBD1 (6 bases). Germline V gene sequence: CDR1 WSHSY, CDR2 SAAADI. The CDR3 consists of 17 residues. With 3 bases removed from V and 0 bases from J, the gap between germline ends came to 15 bases. CDR3 residues: CASSELGTRLAKNIQYF. The CDR3 bases are TGCGCCAGCAGTGAATTAGGGACACGTCTAGCCAAAAACATTCAGTACTTC.